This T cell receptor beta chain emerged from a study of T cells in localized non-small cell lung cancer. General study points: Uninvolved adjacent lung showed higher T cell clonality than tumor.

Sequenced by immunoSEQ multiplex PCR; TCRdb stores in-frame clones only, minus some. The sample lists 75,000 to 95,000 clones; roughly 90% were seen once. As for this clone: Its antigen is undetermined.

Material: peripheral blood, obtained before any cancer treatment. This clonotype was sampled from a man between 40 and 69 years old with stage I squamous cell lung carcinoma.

The CDR3 nucleotides read TGTGCCAGCAGCTTAGCTACTCCGACCGAGCAGTACTTC. Protein product: CASSLATPTEQYF. The genes are TRBV7-1 and TRBJ2-7; D unclear. TRBV7-1 is identified as an open reading frame with a role that is uncertain. CDR3 length: 13 amino acids. Trimming left V 4 bases short and J 6 bases short, with 13 bases between.